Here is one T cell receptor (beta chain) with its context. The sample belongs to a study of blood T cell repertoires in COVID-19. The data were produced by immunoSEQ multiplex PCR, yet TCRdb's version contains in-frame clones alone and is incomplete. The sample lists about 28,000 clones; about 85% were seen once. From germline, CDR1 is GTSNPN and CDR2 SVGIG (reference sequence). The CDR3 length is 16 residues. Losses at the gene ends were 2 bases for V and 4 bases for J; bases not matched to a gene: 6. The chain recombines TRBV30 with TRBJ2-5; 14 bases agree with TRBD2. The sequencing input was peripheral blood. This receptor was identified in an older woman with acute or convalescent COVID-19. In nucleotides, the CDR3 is TGTGCCTGGAGTCTTGGGACTAGCGGGGGTGTAGAGACCCAGTACTTC. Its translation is CAWSLGTSGGVETQYF.